This note documents a single T cell receptor (beta chain) sequence. Its antigen is still unknown. The sample belongs to a study of cytomegalovirus exposure and HLA in healthy donors. Study-level results: According to the study, some 160 TCR beta chains were cytomegalovirus-associated.

It was with 60 Vbeta and 13 Jbeta primers that the PCR ran. The assay was immunoSEQ multiplex PCR, and TCRdb's table has in-frame clones only and misses some. The table has about 200,000 clones, under 85% seen once; the top ten hold 1.7%. Germline assignment: CDR1 SGHTS and CDR2 YDEGEE. V lost 0 bases and J lost 2, with 11 bases in between. The length of the CDR3 is 15 residues. The clonotype was recovered from a man aged 50-59 years in good health and CMV-seronegative. What was sequenced was PBMCs. This chain connects TRBV5-8 to TRBJ2-5; D might be TRBD1 (5 bases). The CDR3 region is CASSLAYRQQETQYF. The CDR3 nucleotides read TGTGCCAGCAGCTTGGCCTACAGGCAACAAGAGACCCAGTACTTC.